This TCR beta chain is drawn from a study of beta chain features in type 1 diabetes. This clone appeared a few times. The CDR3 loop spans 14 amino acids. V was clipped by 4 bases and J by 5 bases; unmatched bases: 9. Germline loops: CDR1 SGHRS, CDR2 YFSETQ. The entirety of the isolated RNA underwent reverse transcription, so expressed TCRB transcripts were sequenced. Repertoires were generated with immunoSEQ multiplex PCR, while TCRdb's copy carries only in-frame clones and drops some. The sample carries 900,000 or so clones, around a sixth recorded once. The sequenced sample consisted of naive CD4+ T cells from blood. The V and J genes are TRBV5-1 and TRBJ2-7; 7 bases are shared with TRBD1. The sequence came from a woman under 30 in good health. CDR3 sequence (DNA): TGCGCCAGCAGCGCCGGACAGGAGGTCGACGAGCAGTACTTC. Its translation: CASSAGQEVDEQYF.